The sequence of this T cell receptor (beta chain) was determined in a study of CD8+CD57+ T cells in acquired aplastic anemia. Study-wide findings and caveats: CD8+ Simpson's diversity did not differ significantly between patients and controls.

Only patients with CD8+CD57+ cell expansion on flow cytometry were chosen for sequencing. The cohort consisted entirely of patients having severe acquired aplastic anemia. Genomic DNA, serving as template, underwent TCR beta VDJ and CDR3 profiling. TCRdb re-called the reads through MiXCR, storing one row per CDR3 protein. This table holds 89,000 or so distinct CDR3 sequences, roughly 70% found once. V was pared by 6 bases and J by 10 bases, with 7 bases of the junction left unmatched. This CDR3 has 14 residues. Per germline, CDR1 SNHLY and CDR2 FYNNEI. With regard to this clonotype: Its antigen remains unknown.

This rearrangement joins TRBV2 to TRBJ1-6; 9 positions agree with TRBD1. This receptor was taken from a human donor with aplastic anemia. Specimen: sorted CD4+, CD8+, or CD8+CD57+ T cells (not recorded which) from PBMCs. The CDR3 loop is CASRGGTGWSPLHF. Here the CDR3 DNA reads TGTGCCAGCAGGGGAGGGACAGGGTGGTCACCCCTCCACTTT.